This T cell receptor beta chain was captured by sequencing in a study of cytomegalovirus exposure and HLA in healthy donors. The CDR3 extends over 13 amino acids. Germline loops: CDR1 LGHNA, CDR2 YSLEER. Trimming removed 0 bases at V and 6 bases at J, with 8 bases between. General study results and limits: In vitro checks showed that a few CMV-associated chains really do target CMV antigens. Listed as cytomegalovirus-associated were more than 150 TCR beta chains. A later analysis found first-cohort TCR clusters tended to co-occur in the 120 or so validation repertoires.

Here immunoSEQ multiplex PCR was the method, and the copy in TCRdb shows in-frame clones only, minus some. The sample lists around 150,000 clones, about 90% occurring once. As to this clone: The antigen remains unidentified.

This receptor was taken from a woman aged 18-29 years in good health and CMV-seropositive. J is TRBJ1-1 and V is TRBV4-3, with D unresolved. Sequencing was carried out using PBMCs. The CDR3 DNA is TGCGCCAGCAGCCAAGACCCCAGATCTGAAGCTTTCTTT. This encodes CASSQDPRSEAFF.